The present TCR beta chain was sequenced within a study of Ad26.COV2.S vaccination and SARS-CoV-2 variants. This clone was found once. The treatment denotes: approximately 18 received Ad26.COV2.S at low or high dose, single or two shots; several received placebo; per-sample allocation not given. At day 63 after the first vaccine or placebo injection, samples were drawn. Trimming removed 6 bases at V and 7 bases at J, with 15 bases between. The CDR3 extends over 13 amino acids. Per the germline V gene, CDR1 is LNHDA and CDR2 is SQIVND (reference sequence). The table came from immunoSEQ multiplex PCR; TCRdb's copy has only in-frame clones and leaves some out. The table records some 390,000 clones, about 88% of them present only once.

J is TRBJ2-5 and V is TRBV19; D perhaps matches TRBD2 (6 bases). Source: peripheral blood, taken in a trial of Ad26.COV2.S vaccine versus placebo. This sequence was found in a person aged 18-65 years who received the Ad26.COV2.S COVID-19 vaccine or a placebo. CDR3: CASSPVGGGTQYF. DNA for the CDR3: TGTGCCAGTAGCCCGGTTGGGGGAGGGACCCAGTACTTC.